What follows describes a single T cell receptor (beta chain). In the source study's methods: Amplifying reference gene primers gave estimates of nucleated cell counts. The method was immunoSEQ multiplex PCR; TCRdb's version includes in-frame clones alone and lacks a portion of them. The V and J calls and clone size were taken over from that table, and D and trimming were inferred from the DNA. The table has about 220,000 clones, approximately 80% seen once. This entry is derived from a study of blood T cell repertoires in COVID-19. Those enrolled, adults aged 18 to 89 years, came from roughly 23 US areas. This TCR was sampled from a woman in her forties with acute COVID-19. Sequenced: PBMCs or T cells enriched from blood (not recorded which).

The CDR3 reads CASSLSLYEQYF. The DNA for the CDR3 is TGTGCCAGCAGCTTGTCCCTCTACGAGCAGTACTTC. The rearrangement links TRBV7-2 to TRBJ2-7; D ambiguous. Looked up from germline, CDR1 is SGHTA and CDR2 is FQGNSA. The germline V and J ends were trimmed by 3 bases and 3 bases, with 6 bases remaining between them. The CDR3 runs 12 residues.